This T cell receptor beta chain was found in a study of neurological immune-mediated disorders. For the study at large: Multiple sclerosis patients numbered roughly 34, of whom roughly 31 were relapsing-remitting and 3 secondary progressive. Whole-study results and caveats: TCR clonal expansion peaked in HTLV-1-associated myelopathy patients and was lowest in multiple sclerosis patients.

The ends were cut back, 0 bases at V and 5 bases at J, with 5 bases in the middle. The germline V gene has CDR1 SEHNR and CDR2 FQNEAQ (reference sequence). The CDR3 sequence is 13 residues long. In the case of this clonotype: Its antigen is undetermined.

MiXCR, applied by TCRdb to the 5' RACE reads, yields one record per CDR3 protein. The profile shows 70,000 to 90,000 distinct CDR3 sequences, roughly 4.7% of them singletons. The rearrangement uses TRBV7-9 and TRBJ2-1, with no clear D. The source material was PBMCs. The source of this sequence is a woman aged 25 to 39 with multiple sclerosis. The CDR3 here is CASSLAPDNEQFF. DNA for the CDR3: TGTGCCAGCAGCTTAGCTCCGGACAATGAGCAGTTCTTC.